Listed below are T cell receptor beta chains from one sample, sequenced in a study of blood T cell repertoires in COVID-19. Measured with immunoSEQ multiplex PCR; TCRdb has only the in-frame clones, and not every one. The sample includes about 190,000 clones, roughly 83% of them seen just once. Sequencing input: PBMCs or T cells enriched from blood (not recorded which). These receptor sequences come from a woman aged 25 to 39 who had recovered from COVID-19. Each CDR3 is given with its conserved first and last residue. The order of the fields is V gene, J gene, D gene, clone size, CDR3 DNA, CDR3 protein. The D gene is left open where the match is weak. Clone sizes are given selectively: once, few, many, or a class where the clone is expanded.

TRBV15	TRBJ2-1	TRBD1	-	TGTGCCACCAGCAGAGATCGGAACAGGGGAGTAGATGAGCAGTTCTTC	CATSRDRNRGVDEQFF
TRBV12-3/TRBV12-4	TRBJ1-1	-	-	TGTGCCAGCAGTTTGAGTCGGGGGGTGTCAGCTTTCTTT	CASSLSRGVSAFF
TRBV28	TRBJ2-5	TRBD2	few	TGTGCCAGCAGTTTGAGGAGCGGGGGTCCCCAGGGGGAGACCCAGTACTTC	CASSLRSGGPQGETQYF
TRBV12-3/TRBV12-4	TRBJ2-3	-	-	TGTGCCAGCAGTTTGGGCTTCACAGATACGCAGTATTTT	CASSLGFTDTQYF
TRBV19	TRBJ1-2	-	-	TGTGCCAGTAGTATTTCCGGGGGTAAAGGCTACACCTTC	CASSISGGKGYTF
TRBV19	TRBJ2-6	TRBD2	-	TGTGCCAGTAGTCAGACTAGCGGGGCCTCTGGGGCCAACGTCCTGACTTTC	CASSQTSGASGANVLTF
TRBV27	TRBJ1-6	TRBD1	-	TGTGCCAGCAGGACAGGGGTTAGCTCCTATAATTCACCCCTCCACTTT	CASRTGVSSYNSPLHF
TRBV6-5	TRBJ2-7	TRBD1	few	TGTGCCAGCAGGGACAGGGGGCCCTACGAGCAGTACTTC	CASRDRGPYEQYF
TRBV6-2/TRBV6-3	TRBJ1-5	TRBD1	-	TGTGCCAGCAGTTATAGGAGGGACAGGGTGGTCCATCAGCCCCAGCATTTT	CASSYRRDRVVHQPQHF
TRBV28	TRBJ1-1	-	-	TGTGCCAGCAGTCGCGCCCTAGGATTTGGGAACACTGAAGCTTTCTTT	CASSRALGFGNTEAFF
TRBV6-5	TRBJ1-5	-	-	TGTGCCAGCAGGACCGGGGATAGCAATCAGCCCCAGCATTTT	CASRTGDSNQPQHF
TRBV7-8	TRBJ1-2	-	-	TGTGCCACGACACCCAGGGAAGGGTATGGCTACACCTTC	CATTPREGYGYTF
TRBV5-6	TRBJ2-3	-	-	TGTGCCAGCAGCTTTACAGGGACCACAGATACGCAGTATTTT	CASSFTGTTDTQYF
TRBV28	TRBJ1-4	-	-	TGTGCCAGCAGTTTAGCCAGGGCTGAAAAACTGTTTTTT	CASSLARAEKLFF
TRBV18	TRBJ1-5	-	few	TGTGCCAGCTCACCACGGGGACACATACCCCTGGGGCAGCCCCAGCATTTT	CASSPRGHIPLGQPQHF
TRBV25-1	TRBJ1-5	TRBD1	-	TGTGCCAGCAGTGCCGGACAGGGGACTCAGCCCCAGCATTTT	CASSAGQGTQPQHF
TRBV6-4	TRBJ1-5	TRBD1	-	TGTGCCAGCAGTGATCGGACAGGGTCTCGTCAGCCCCAGCATTTT	CASSDRTGSRQPQHF
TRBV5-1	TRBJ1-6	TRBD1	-	TGCGCCAGCAGCCCTGGGACAGAAAGTAATTCACCCCTCCACTTT	CASSPGTESNSPLHF
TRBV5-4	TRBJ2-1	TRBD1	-	TGTGCCAGCAGCTTACAGGGGAAGGGCAATGAGCAGTTCTTC	CASSLQGKGNEQFF
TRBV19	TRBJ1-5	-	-	TGTGCCAGTAGTACGCGGGGGGTTGGTCAGCCCCAGCATTTT	CASSTRGVGQPQHF
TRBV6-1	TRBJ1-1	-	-	TGTGCCAGCAGTGAGGGGCTGCGGACTGAAGCTTTCTTT	CASSEGLRTEAFF
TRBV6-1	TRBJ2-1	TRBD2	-	TGTGCCAGCAGTGAAGGGTTAGCGGGATTATACAATGAGCAGTTCTTC	CASSEGLAGLYNEQFF
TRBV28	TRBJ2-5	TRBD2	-	TGTGCCAGCAGCAAGTCGGGACTAGCGGGGGGAGAGACCCAGTACTTC	CASSKSGLAGGETQYF
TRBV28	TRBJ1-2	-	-	TGTGCCAGCAGTATACCGACATCCAACTATGGCTACACCTTC	CASSIPTSNYGYTF
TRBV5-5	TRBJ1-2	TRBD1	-	TGTGCCAGCAGCCTCCGGGACAGCCCTAGCTATGGCTACACCTTC	CASSLRDSPSYGYTF
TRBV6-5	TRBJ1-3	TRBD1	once	TGTGCCGCGAGGAGACAGGGGGTTGACACCATATATTTT	CAARRQGVDTIYF
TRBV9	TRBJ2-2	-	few	TGTGCCAGCAGCGACGAGCTCACCGGGGAGCTGTTTTTT	CASSDELTGELFF
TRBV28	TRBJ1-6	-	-	TGTGCCAGCAGTTTTCTCGACAGCAATTCACCCCTCCACTTT	CASSFLDSNSPLHF
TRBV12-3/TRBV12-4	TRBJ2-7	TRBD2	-	TGTGCCAGCAGACCAGGGACTACCTACGAGCAGTACTTC	CASRPGTTYEQYF
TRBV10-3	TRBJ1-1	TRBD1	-	TGTGCCATCGCCGACAGGGGTCTCGCCCTGAACACTGAAGCTTTCTTT	CAIADRGLALNTEAFF
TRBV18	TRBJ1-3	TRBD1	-	TGTGCCAGCTCACCGATTCCGACAGGGGCTACAAGCTCTGGAAACACCATATATTTT	CASSPIPTGATSSGNTIYF
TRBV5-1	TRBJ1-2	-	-	TGCGCCAGCAGGTTGGAAGAGTCAGGGGCCTCTGGCTACACCTTC	CASRLEESGASGYTF